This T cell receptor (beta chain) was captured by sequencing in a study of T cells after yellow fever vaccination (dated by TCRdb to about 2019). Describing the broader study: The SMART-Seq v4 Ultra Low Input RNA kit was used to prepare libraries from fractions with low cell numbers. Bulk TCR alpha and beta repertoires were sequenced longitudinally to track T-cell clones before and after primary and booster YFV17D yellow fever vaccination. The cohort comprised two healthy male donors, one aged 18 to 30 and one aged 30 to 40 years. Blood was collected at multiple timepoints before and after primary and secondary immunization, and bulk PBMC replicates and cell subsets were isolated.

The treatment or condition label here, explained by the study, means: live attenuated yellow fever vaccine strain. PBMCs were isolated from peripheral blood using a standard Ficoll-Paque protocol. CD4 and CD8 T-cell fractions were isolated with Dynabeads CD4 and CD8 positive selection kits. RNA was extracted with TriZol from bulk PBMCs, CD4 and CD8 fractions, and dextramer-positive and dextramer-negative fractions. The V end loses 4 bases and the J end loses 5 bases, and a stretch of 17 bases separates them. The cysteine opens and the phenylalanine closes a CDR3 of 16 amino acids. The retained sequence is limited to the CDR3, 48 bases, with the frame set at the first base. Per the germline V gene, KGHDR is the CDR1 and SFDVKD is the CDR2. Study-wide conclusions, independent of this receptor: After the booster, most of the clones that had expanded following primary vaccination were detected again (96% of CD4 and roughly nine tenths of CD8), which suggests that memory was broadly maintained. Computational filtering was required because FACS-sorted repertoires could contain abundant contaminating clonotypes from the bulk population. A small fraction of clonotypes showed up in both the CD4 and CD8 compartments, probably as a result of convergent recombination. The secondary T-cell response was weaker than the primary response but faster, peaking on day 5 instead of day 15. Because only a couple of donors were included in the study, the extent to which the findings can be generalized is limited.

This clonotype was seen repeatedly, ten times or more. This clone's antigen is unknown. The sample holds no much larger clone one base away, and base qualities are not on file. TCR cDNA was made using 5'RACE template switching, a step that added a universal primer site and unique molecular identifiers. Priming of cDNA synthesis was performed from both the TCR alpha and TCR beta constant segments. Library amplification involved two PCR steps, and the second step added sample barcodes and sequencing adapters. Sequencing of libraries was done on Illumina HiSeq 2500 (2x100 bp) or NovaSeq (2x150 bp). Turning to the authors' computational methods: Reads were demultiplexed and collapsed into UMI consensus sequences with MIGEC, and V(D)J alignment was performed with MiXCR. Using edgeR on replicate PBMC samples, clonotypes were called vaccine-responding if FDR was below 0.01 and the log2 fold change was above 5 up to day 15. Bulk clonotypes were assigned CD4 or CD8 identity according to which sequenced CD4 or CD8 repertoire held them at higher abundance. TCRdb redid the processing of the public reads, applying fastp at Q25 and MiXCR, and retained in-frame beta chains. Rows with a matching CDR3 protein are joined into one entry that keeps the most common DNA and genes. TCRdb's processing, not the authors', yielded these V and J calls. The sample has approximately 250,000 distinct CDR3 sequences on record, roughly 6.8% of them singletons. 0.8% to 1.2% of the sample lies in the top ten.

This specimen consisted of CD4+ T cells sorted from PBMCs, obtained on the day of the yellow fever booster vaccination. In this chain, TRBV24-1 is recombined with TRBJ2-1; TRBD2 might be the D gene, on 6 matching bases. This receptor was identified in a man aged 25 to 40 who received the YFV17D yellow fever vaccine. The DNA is TGTGCCACCAGTGACCCCCCCGGCGGGGCAGACAATGAGCAGTTCTTC. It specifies CATSDPPGGADNEQFF.